The sample holds one count of the clone carrying this T cell receptor beta chain. Its matching antigen is unknown. The CDR3 has 15 residues. Germline V CDR1 and CDR2: SGHRS, YFSETQ. Trimming took off 5 bases at V and 1 base at J, with 15 bases between the two ends. This PCR relied on a set of 60 Vbeta primers and 13 Jbeta primers. TCRdb's table, derived via immunoSEQ multiplex PCR, lists solely in-frame clones and lacks some. Of around 59,000 clones in the sample, approximately 83% were seen once. This sample was taken from a study of cytomegalovirus exposure and HLA in healthy donors. Points from the study as a whole: Confirmation in vitro established that a few CMV-associated chains were specific for CMV antigens. Reportedly, a later analysis found an Asian-associated ancestry cluster had fewer N-insertions than the roughly 700-donor mean. The study carried out a later analysis of TCR beta sequences. It associated 15,000 to 20,000 of them with specific HLA alleles at a false discovery rate of 0.05. Evidence from a later analysis indicated that most CMV-associated TCR beta chains looked HLA-restricted.

Sequencing was performed on PBMCs. The rearrangement links TRBV5-1 to TRBJ2-5, with D tentatively TRBD1 (5 bases). The receptor comes from a human donor in good health. The CDR3 spells CASRSSPGPQETQYF. As DNA, the CDR3 is TGCGCCAGCAGGTCGTCCCCAGGGCCCCAAGAGACCCAGTACTTC.